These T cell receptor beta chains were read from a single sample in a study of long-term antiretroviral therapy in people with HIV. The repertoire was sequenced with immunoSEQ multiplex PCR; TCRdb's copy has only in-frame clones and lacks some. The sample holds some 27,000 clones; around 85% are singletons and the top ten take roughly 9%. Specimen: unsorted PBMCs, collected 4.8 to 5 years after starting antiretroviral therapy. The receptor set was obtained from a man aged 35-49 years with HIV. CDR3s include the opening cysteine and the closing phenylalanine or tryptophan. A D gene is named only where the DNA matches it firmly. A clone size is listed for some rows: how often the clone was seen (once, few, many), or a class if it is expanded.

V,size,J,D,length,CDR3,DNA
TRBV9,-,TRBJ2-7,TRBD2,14,CASSYSAGAYEQYF,TGTGCCAGCAGCTACTCGGCGGGAGCCTACGAGCAGTACTTC
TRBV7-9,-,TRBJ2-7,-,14,CASSPPGQAYEQYF,TGTGCCAGCAGCCCCCCGGGACAAGCCTACGAGCAGTACTTC
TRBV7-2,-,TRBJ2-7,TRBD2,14,CASSLAASGRPVLF,TGTGCCAGCAGCTTAGCGGCTAGCGGGCGCCCCGTTCTCTTC
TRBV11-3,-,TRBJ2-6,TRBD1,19,CASSASGQGAVSGANVLTF,TGTGCCAGCAGCGCCTCGGGACAGGGGGCCGTCTCTGGGGCCAACGTCCTGACTTTC
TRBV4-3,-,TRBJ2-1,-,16,CASSHRLHGPYNEQFF,TGCGCCAGCAGCCACCGGCTTCATGGTCCCTACAATGAGCAGTTCTTC
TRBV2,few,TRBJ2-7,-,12,CASSLVVYEQYF,TGTGCCAGCAGTCTAGTTGTCTACGAGCAGTACTTC
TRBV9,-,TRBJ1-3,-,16,CASSPREGGVGNTIYF,TGTGCCAGCAGCCCTCGGGAGGGGGGAGTTGGAAACACCATATATTTT
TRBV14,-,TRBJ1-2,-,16,CASSQWVGSNSYGYTF,TGTGCCAGCAGCCAATGGGTCGGATCTAACTCCTATGGCTACACCTTC
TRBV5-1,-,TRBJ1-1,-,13,CASSGGADTEAFF,TGCGCCAGCAGCGGCGGGGCGGACACTGAAGCTTTCTTT
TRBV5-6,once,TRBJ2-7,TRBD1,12,CASSPGNRGGVF,TGTGCCAGCAGCCCCGGTAACAGGGGTGGGGTCTTC
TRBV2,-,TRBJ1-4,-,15,CASSEGPVSVGKLFF,TGTGCCAGCAGTGAGGGACCCGTGTCCGTTGGAAAACTGTTTTTT
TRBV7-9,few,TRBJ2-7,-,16,CASSLAMEGPPYEQYF,TGTGCCAGCAGCTTAGCGATGGAGGGGCCACCCTACGAGCAGTACTTC